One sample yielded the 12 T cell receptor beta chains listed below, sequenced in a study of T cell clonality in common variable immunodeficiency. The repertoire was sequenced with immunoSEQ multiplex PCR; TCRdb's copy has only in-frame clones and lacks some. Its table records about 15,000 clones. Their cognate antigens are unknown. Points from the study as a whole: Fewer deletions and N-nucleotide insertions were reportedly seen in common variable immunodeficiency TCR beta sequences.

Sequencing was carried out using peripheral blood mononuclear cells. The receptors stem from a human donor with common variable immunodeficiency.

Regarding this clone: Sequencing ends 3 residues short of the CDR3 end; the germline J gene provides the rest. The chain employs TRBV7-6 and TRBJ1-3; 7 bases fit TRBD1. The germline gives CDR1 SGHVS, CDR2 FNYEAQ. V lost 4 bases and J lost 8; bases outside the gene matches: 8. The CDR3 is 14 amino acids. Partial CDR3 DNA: TGTGCCAGCAGCTCTTTTCGACAGGGCTACACC. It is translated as CASSSFRQGYT. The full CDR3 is CASSSFRQGYTIYF.

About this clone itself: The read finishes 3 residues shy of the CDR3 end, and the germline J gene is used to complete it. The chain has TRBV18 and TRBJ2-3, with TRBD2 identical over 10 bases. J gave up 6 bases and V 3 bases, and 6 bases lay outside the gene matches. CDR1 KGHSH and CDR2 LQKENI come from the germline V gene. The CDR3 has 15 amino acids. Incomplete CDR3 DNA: TGTGCCAGCTCACCCAGCGGGGGGGCCGGGGATACG. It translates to CASSPSGGAGDT. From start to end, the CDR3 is CASSPSGGAGDTQYF.

CDR3 amino acids: CASSFSGLAAYEQYF. CDR3 DNA, as far as it was read: TGTGCCAGTAGTTTTTCCGGACTAGCGGCGTACGAG. The chain recombines TRBV19 with TRBJ2-7, with 10 bases lining up with TRBD2. The CDR3 goes on 3 residues after the read ends, and that part is filled in from the germline J gene. The V and J ends lost 5 bases and 4 bases, in that order; junction bases with no gene match: 8. The CDR3 runs to 15 residues. Germline V gene lookup returns CDR1 LNHDA and CDR2 SQIVND (reference sequence).

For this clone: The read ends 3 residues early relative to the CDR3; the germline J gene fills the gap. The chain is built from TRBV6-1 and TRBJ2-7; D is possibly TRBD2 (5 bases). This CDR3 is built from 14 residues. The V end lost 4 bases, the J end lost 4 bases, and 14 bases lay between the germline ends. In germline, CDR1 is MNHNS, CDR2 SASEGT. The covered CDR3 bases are TGTGCCAGCAGTGGCGGGTCACCCGTTTACGAG. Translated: CASSGGSPVYE. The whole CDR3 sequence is CASSGGSPVYEQYF.

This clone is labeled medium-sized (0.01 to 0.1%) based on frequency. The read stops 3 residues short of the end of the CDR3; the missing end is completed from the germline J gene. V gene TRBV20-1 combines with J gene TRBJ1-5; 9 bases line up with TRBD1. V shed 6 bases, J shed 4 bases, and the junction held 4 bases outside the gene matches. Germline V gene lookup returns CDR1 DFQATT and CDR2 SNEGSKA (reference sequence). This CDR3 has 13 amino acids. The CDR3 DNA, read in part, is TGCAGTGCCCCTGGACAGGGGAATCAGCCC. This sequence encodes CSAPGQGNQP. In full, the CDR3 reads CSAPGQGNQPQHF.

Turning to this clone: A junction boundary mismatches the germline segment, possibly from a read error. The covered CDR3 bases are TGTGCCAGCAGTCCACAGGGGTCCTTTAATTCACCC. Amino acid sequence: CASSPQGSFNSP. The complete CDR3 reads CASSPQGSFNSPLHF. The chain employs TRBV2 and TRBJ1-6, with 7 positions matching TRBD1. The CDR3 end lies 3 residues beyond the end of the read and is filled in from the germline J gene. Germline V gene data show CDR1 as SNHLY and CDR2 as FYNNEI. The CDR3 has 15 residues. The full variable domain, its missing parts supplied by reference TRBV2 and TRBJ1-6, is EPEVTQTPSHQVTQMGQEVILRCVPISNHLYFYWYRQILGQKVEFLVSFYNNEISEKSEIFDDQFSVERPDGSNFTLKIRSTKLEDSAMYFCASSPQGSFNSPLHFGNGTRLTVT.

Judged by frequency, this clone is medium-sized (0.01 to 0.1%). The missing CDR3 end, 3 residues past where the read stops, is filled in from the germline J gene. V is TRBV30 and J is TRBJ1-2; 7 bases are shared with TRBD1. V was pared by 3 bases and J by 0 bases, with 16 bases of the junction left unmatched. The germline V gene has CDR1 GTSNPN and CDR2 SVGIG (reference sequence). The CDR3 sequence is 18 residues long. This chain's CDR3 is CAWSATQRTGVSNYGYTF. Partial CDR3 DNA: TGTGCCTGGAGCGCCACGCAGAGGACAGGAGTCTCTAACTATGGC.

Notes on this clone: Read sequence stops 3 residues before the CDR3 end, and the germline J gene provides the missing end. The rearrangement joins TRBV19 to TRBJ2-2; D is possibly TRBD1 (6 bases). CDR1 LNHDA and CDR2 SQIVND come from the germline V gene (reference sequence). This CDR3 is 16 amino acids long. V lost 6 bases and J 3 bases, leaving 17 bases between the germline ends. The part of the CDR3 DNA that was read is TGTGCCAGTAGCCGCTCATTTGGACAGTACACCGGGGAG. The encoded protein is CASSRSFGQYTGE. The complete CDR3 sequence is CASSRSFGQYTGELFF.

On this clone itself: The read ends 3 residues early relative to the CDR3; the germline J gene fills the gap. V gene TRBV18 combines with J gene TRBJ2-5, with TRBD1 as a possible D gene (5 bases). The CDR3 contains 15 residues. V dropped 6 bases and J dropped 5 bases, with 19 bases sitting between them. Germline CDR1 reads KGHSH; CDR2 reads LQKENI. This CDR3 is CASSRAGSVLETQYF. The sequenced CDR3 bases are TGTGCCAGCTCTCGGGCAGGGTCCGTCCTCGAGACC.

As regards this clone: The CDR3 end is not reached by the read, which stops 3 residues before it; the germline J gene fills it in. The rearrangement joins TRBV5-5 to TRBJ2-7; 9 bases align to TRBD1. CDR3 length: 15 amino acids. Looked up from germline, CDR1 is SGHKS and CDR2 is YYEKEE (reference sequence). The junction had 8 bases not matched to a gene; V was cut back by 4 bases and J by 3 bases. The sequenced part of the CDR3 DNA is TGTGCCAGCAGCCCCGGGACAGGGAGGGACTACGAG. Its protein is CASSPGTGRDYE. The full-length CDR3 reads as CASSPGTGRDYEQYF. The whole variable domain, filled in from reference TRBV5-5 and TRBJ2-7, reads DAGVTQSPTHLIKTRGQQVTLRCSPISGHKSVSWYQQVLGQGPQFIFQYYEKEERGRGNFPDRFSARQFPNYSSELNVNALLLGDSALYLCASSPGTGRDYEQYFGPGTRLTVT.

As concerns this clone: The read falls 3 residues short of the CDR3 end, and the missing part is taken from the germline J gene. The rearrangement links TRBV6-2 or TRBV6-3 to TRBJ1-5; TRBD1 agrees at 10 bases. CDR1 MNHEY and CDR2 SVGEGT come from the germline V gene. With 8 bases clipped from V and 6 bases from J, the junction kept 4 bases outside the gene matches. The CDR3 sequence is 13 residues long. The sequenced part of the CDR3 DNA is TGTGCCAGCGTGGACAGGGGGAGTCAGCCC. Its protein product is CASVDRGSQP. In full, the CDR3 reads CASVDRGSQPQHF.

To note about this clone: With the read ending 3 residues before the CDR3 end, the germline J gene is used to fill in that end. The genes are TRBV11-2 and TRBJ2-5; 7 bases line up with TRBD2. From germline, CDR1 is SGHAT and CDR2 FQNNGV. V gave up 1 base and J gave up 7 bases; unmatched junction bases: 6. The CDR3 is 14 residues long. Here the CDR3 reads CASSLVGREGTQYF. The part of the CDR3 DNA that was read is TGTGCCAGCAGCTTAGTAGGCAGGGAGGGGACC.